Described below is a single T cell receptor (beta chain) sequence and its context. This clonotype was counted only a few times. Its antigen remains undetermined. No base quality values were provided; no much bigger clone lies one nucleotide off. The data were obtained in a study of regulatory T cells in long-lasting Graves disease (dated by TCRdb to the early 2020s). Context from the whole study: Persistent Graves' disease meant more than 5 years of antithyroid drug treatment with TSH receptor autoantibodies that stayed positive. Peripheral blood TCR sequencing and RNA sequencing compared persistent Graves' disease patients with newly diagnosed Graves' disease patients. The study was registered as a clinical trial and conducted in China. A total of about 35 samples underwent TCR sequencing, from 13 patients with persistent Graves' disease and 20 patients with newly diagnosed Graves' disease. Antithyroid drugs had been taken for approximately 10 years on average by persistent Graves' disease patients in the clinical cohort. The paper as a whole reports these results and caveats: The small sample size was acknowledged by the authors as a limitation that may reduce accuracy. Compared with newly diagnosed patients, persistent Graves' disease patients had lower TCR Shannon entropy and fewer highly expanded clones, which suggests clonal expansion. Sequencing and analysis were limited to the TCR beta chain. Preferential use of TRBV28, TRBJ1-2 and TRBJ2-5 was observed in persistent disease, whereas TRBV20-1 and TRBJ2-1 were favored in newly diagnosed disease. More public clonotypes were shared among persistent patients (under 3,000) than among newly diagnosed patients (approximately 1,000). Only peripheral blood was studied, because thyroid tissue, the primary lesion, was inaccessible.

The library was built by means of multiplex PCR. Sequenced using an Illumina HiSeq 4000. To build TCR beta libraries, CDR3 regions were amplified by Arm-PCR using iRepertoire HTBI primers. Gel purification was performed on PCR products prior to sequencing. As for the original processing: A total of 62 TRBV and some 15 TRBJ segments were identified across samples and were used for gene usage analysis of CDR3 amino acid clonotypes. Filtered high-quality paired reads were merged into contigs using COPE and FqMerger. Contigs were aligned with BLAST to IMGT TRBV, TRBD and TRBJ reference genes, and CDR3 was defined per IMGT. Highly expanded clones were defined as clonotypes with a frequency above 0.1%. Shannon entropy served as the measure of repertoire diversity, while the Gini coefficient captured V-J evenness. Clonotypes shared by more than one individual were considered public. TCRdb cleaned the public reads at Q25 with fastp, built clones with MiXCR and kept in-frame beta chains. Every entry covers one CDR3 protein and lists the most common genes and DNA from its rows. These V and J calls are TCRdb output, not the study's own analysis. The sample data list around 400,000 distinct CDR3 sequences, and about a quarter of these were observed just once. The ten largest clonotypes hold 26% of the sample.

The sample's time point label, in plain terms: persistent/refractory GD, antithyroid drugs over 5 years with positive TRAb. For both TCR sequencing and RNA sequencing, RNA was extracted from PBMCs using TRIzol. Graves' disease was diagnosed according to American Thyroid Association guidelines. Patients for the study were recruited at an endocrinology department in Xi'an, China. Each patient gave about 9.1 milliliters of peripheral blood, collected in an EDTA anticoagulant tube. Ficoll Paque Plus density gradient separation was used to isolate PBMCs, and no additional T cell sorting was done. An Agilent 2100 Bioanalyzer and agarose gel were used to assess RNA quality, and a NanoDrop 2000 was used to measure RNA concentration. Spanning cysteine to phenylalanine, the CDR3 consists of 10 amino acids. Only the CDR3 region is kept as DNA, spanning 30 bases read in frame from base 1. The trim is 5 bases for V and 7 bases for J, with a gap of 9 bases between the germline ends. CDR1 and CDR2 are drawn from the germline V gene (reference sequence): DFQATT, SNEGSKA.

The material sequenced was peripheral blood mononuclear cells (PBMCs), taken when the disease was refractory, from a patient treated with antithyroid drugs. The chain joins TRBV20-1 to TRBJ2-7; a tentative D match to TRBD2 spans 6 bases. This receptor was identified in a female donor with Graves disease. The CDR3 in this case is CSASSEEQYF. The sequenced DNA: TGCAGTGCTTCTAGCGAAGAGCAGTACTTC.